This TCR beta chain was identified in a study of T cells in Graves' hyperthyroidism and ophthalmopathy. This CDR3 region has 15 residues. V was cut by 4 bases and J by 4 bases, with 18 bases left in between. Germline lookup yields CDR1 SGHRS and CDR2 YFSETQ. There were TCR beta CDR3 regions amplified from RNA transcripts. TCR CDR3 underwent first-round RT-PCR with the HTBI primer set. Via MiXCR, TCRdb re-called the multiplex PCR reads, giving one row per CDR3 protein. The data contain about 700,000 distinct CDR3 sequences, less than 45% of them singletons. As to this clonotype: Its antigen is as yet unknown. Being one base from a much bigger clone, this may be a read error.

Uncontrolled infection, other autoimmune disease, pregnancy or lactation excluded patients. Clinicians diagnosed patients from clinical symptoms, serum thyroxine and TRAb, thyroid ultrasound and orbital computed tomography. Whole-study findings and limits: The model forecast ophthalmopathy, anticipating it by a median approximately 6.1 months before onset. Ophthalmopathy was separated from stable hyperthyroidism by a 13 V-J model.

The chain combines TRBV5-1 with TRBJ2-7; TRBD1 might be the D (5 bases). This clonotype originated in an adult man with Graves' disease, either hyperthyroidism or ophthalmopathy (not recorded which). Sample: peripheral blood or thyroid tissue (not recorded which). The CDR3 region is CASSMDGQGLYEQYF. The CDR3 DNA is TGCGCCAGCAGCATGGATGGACAAGGATTGTACGAGCAGTACTTC.